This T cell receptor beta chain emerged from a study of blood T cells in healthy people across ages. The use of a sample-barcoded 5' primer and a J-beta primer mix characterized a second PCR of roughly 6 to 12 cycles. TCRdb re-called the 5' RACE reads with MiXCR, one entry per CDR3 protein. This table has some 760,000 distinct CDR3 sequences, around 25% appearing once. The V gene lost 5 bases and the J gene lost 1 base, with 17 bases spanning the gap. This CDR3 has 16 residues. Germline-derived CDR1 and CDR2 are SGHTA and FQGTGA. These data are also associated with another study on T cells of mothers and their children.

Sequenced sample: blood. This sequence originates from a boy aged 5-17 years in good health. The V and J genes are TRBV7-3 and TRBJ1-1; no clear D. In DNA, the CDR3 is TGTGCCAGCAGCAGCTCGCCGGGGTTGAGGAACACTGAAGCTTTCTTT. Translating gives CASSSSPGLRNTEAFF.